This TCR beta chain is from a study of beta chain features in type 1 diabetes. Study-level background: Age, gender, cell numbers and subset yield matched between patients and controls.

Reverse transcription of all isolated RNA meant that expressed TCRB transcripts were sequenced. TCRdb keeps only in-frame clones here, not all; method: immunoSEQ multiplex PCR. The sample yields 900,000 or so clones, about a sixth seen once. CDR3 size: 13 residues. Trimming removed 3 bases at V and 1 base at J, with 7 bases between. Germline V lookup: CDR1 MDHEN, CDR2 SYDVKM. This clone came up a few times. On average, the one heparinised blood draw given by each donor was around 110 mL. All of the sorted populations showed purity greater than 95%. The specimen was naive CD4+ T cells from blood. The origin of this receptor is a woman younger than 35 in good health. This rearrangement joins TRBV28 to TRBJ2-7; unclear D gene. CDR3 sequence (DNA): TGTGCCAGCAGTTTCGGGCTTTCCTACGAGCAGTACTTC. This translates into CASSFGLSYEQYF.